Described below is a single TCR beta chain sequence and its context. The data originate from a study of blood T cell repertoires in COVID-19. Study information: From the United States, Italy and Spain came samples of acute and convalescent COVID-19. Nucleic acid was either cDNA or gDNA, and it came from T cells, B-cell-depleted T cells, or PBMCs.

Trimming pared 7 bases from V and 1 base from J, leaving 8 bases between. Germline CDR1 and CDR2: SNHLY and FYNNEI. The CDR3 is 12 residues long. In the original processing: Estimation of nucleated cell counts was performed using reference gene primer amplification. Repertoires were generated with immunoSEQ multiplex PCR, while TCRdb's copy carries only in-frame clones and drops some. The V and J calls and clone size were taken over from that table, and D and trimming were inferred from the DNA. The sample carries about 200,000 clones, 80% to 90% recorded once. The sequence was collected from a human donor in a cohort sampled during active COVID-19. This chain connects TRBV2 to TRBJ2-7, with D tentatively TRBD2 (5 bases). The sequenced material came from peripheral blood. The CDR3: CASTTGSYEQYF. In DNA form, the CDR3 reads TGTGCCAGCACCACGGGATCCTACGAGCAGTACTTC.